This T cell receptor (beta chain) originates from a study of blood T cell repertoires in COVID-19. On the study more broadly: Samples taken during acute and convalescent COVID-19 were collected in the United States, Italy and Spain. PBMCs, B-cell-depleted T cells, or T cells were the source of the cDNA or gDNA that made up the material.

In Seattle, patients joined the study during active infection and were tracked longitudinally. Original data processing: Estimation of nucleated cell counts was performed using reference gene primer amplification. The repertoire was sequenced with immunoSEQ multiplex PCR; TCRdb's copy has only in-frame clones and lacks some. The V and J calls and clone size are taken from that table; D and trimming were inferred from the DNA. Of 180,000 or so clones listed, around 80% are singletons. The germline V gene encodes CDR1 SGHTA and CDR2 FQGNSA. This CDR3 is built from 12 residues. Trimming removed 1 base at V and 5 bases at J, with 5 bases between.

The specimen was peripheral blood. The TCR originated in a woman of 80 years or more with COVID-19, enrolled during active disease. The chain links TRBV7-2 to TRBJ1-2, with D unclear. CDR3 in DNA: TGTGCCAGCAGCTTAGGTCCTTATGGCTACACCTTC. As protein: CASSLGPYGYTF.